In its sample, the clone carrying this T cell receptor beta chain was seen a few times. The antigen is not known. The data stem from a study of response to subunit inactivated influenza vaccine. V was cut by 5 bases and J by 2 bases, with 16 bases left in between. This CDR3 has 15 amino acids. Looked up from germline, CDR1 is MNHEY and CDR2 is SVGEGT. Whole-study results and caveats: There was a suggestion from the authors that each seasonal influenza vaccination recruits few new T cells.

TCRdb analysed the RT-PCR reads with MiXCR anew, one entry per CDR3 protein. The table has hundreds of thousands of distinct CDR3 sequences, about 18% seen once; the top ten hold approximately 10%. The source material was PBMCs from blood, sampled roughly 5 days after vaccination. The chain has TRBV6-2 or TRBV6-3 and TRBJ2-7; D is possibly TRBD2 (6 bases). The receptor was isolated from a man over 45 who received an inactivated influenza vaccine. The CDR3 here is CASSPFGGITYEQYF. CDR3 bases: TGTGCCAGCAGTCCCTTCGGAGGGATAACCTACGAGCAGTACTTC.